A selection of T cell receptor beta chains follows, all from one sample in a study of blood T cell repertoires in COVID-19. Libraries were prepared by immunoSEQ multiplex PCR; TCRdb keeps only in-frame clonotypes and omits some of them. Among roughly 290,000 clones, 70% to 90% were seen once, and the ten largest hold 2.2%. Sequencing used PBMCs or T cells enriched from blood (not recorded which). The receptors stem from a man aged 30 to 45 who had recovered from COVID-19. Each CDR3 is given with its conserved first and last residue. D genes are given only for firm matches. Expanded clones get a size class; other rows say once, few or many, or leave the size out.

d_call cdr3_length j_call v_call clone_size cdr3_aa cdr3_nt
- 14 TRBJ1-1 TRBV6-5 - CATGDGEMNTEAFF TGTGCCACGGGGGACGGGGAAATGAACACTGAAGCTTTCTTT
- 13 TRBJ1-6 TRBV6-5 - CASSYSRGSPLHF TGTGCCAGCAGTTACTCCAGGGGATCACCCCTCCACTTT
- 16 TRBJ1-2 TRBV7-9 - CASSLGTTGYNYGYTF TGTGCCAGCAGCTTAGGCACTACAGGGTATAACTATGGCTACACCTTC
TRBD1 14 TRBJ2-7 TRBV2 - CAGETGTGLDEQYF TGTGCCGGAGAAACCGGGACAGGGTTGGACGAGCAGTACTTC
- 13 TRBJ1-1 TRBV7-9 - CASSSGLNTEAFF TGTGCCAGCAGTTCGGGACTTAACACTGAAGCTTTCTTT
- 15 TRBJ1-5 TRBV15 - CATSRDVSSNQPQHF TGTGCCACCAGCAGAGATGTGTCGAGCAATCAGCCCCAGCATTTT
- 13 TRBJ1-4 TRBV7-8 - CASSLVKSEKLFF TGTGCCAGCAGCTTGGTGAAGAGTGAAAAACTGTTTTTT
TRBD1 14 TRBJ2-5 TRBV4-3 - CASSPDRRRETQYF TGCGCCAGCAGCCCGGACAGGAGAAGGGAGACCCAGTACTTC
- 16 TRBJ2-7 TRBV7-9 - CASSLVQGAGAYEQYF TGTGCCAGCAGCTTAGTGCAGGGGGCGGGGGCCTACGAGCAGTACTTC
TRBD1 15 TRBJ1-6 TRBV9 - CASSARQGANSPLHF TGTGCCAGCAGCGCGAGACAGGGAGCAAATTCACCCCTCCACTTT
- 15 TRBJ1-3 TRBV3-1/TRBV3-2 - CASSQFVSSGNTIYF TGTGCCAGCAGCCAATTTGTTAGTTCTGGAAACACCATATATTTT
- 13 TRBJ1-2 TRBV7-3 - CASRPMEGSGYTF TGTGCCAGCAGGCCGATGGAGGGGTCTGGCTACACCTTC
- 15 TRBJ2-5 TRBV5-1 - CASSLRGSSQETQYF TGCGCCAGCAGCTTGCGGGGGAGCAGCCAAGAGACCCAGTACTTC
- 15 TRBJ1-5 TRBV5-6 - CASSSTKNRVQPQHF TGTGCCAGCAGCTCGACAAAAAACAGGGTCCAGCCCCAGCATTTT
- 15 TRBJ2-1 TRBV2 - CASSEGLSSYNEQFF TGTGCCAGCAGTGAGGGACTTTCCTCCTACAATGAGCAGTTCTTC
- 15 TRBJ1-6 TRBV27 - CASSLSGARGSPLHF TGTGCCAGCAGTTTATCGGGGGCACGGGGTTCACCCCTCCACTTT
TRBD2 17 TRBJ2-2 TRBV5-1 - CASKRAAGGANTGELFF TGCGCCAGCAAACGTGCAGCGGGGGGCGCGAACACCGGGGAGCTGTTTTTT
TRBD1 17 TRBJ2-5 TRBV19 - CASSIKLGWQGAETQYF TGTGCCAGTAGTATAAAATTAGGTTGGCAGGGGGCAGAGACCCAGTACTTC
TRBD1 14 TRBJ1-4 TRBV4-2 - CASSQGTGGEKLFF TGTGCCAGCAGCCAAGGGACAGGTGGGGAAAAACTGTTTTTT
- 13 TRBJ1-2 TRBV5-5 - CASSLVADHGYTF TGTGCCAGCAGCTTGGTGGCAGATCATGGCTACACCTTC
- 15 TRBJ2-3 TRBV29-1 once CSVRLHLPGVGTQYF TGCAGCGTTCGATTGCACCTCCCGGGGGTCGGTACGCAGTATTTT
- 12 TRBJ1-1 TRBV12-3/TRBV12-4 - CASSSVGTEAFF TGTGCCAGCAGTTCCGTCGGCACTGAAGCTTTCTTT
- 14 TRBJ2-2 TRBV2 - CASRPDRMAGELFF TGTGCCAGCAGGCCCGACAGGATGGCCGGGGAGCTGTTTTTT
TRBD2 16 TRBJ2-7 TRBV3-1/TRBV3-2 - CASSQEGGGFSYEQYF TGTGCCAGCAGCCAAGAGGGCGGGGGGTTTTCCTACGAGCAGTACTTC
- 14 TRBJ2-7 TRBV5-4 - CASSLDGGGYEQYF TGTGCCAGCAGCTTGGATGGCGGAGGCTACGAGCAGTACTTC
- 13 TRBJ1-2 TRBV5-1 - CASSLAVAEGYTF TGCGCCAGCAGCTTGGCAGTGGCGGAGGGCTACACCTTC
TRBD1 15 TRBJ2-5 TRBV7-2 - CASSLGGGYQETQYF TGTGCCAGCAGCTTAGGAGGGGGCTACCAAGAGACCCAGTACTTC
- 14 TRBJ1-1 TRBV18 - CASSPTGENTEAFF TGTGCCAGCTCACCAACAGGTGAGAACACTGAAGCTTTCTTT
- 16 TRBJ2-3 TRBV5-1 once CASSLLDLVSTDTQYF TGCGCCAGCAGCTTGTTGGACTTGGTCAGTACAGATACGCAGTATTTT
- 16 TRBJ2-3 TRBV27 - CASSLVGATEEDTQYF TGTGCCAGCAGTTTAGTGGGGGCTACAGAGGAAGATACGCAGTATTTT
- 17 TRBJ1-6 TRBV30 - CAWMNQGISSYNSPLHF TGTGCCTGGATGAATCAGGGGATTAGCTCCTATAATTCACCCCTCCACTTT
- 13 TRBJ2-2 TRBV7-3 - CASSPSPRGELFF TGTGCCAGCAGCCCCTCCCCGAGGGGGGAGCTGTTTTTT
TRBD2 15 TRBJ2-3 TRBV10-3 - CAIRDSSGGAVSQYF TGTGCCATCAGGGACTCTAGCGGGGGGGCCGTTTCACAGTATTTT
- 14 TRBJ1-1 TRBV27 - CASSSFTGNTEAFF TGTGCCAGCAGTAGTTTCACAGGGAACACTGAAGCTTTCTTT
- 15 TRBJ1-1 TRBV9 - CASSVVGTPNTEAFF TGTGCCAGCAGCGTAGTAGGGACACCGAACACTGAAGCTTTCTTT
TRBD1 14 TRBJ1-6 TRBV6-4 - CASSDRTGNSPLHF TGTGCCAGCAGTGACCGGACAGGGAATTCACCCCTCCACTTT
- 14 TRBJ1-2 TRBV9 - CASSPSGGHYGYTF TGTGCCAGCAGCCCATCCGGGGGTCACTATGGCTACACCTTC
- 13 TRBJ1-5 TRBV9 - CASSPSPGQPQHF TGTGCCAGCAGCCCGAGTCCAGGTCAGCCCCAGCATTTT
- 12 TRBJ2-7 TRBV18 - CASSDSSYEQYF TGTGCCAGCTCTGACTCGTCCTACGAGCAGTACTTC
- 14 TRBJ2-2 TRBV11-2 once CASSLGDTTGELFF TGTGCCAGCAGCTTAGGCGACACAACCGGGGAGCTGTTTTTT
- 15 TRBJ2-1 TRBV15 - CATSRDRGLGNEQFF TGTGCCACCAGCAGAGACAGGGGTTTAGGCAATGAGCAGTTCTTC
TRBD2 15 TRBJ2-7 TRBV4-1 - CASSLRGGNPDEQYF TGCGCCAGCAGCCTTCGGGGGGGCAACCCCGACGAGCAGTACTTC
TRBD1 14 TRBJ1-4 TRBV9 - CASSVGQGFEKLFF TGTGCCAGCAGCGTAGGACAGGGGTTTGAAAAACTGTTTTTT
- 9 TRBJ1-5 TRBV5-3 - CASSQPQHF TGTGCCTCCTCTCAGCCCCAGCATTTT
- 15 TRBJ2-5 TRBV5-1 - CASSLVQGFGETQYF TGCGCCAGCAGCTTGGTTCAGGGTTTCGGGGAGACCCAGTACTTC
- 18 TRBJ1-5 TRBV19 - CASSLLPQASSINQPQHF TGTGCCAGTAGTTTACTACCACAGGCTTCTTCTATTAATCAGCCCCAGCATTTT
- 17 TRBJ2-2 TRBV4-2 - CASSQREGADSPGELFF TGTGCCAGCAGCCAACGGGAGGGGGCGGATTCACCCGGGGAGCTGTTTTTT
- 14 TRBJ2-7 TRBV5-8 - CASSLAGLTYEQYF TGTGCCAGCAGCCTCGCGGGCCTTACCTACGAGCAGTACTTC
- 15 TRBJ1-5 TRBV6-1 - CASRDLGGGNQPQHF TGTGCCAGCAGAGACCTAGGGGGGGGAAATCAGCCCCAGCATTTT
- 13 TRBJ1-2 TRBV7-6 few CASSLGEGYGYTF TGTGCCAGCAGCTTAGGAGAGGGATATGGCTACACCTTC
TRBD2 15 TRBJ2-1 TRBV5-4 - CASSSIGTSGSEQFF TGTGCCAGCAGCTCCATTGGGACTAGCGGGTCTGAGCAGTTCTTC
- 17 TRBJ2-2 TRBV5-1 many CASSSDPTGTNTGELFF TGCGCCAGCAGCTCAGACCCGACAGGAACGAACACCGGGGAGCTGTTTTTT
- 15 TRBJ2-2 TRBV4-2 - CASSQVSGDTGELFF TGTGCCAGCAGCCAAGTGTCGGGGGACACCGGGGAGCTGTTTTTT
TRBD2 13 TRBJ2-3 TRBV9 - CASSPGLAGGWGF TGTGCCAGCAGCCCCGGACTAGCGGGGGGGTGGGGTTTT
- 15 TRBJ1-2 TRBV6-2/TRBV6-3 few CASSPGLNLRDGYTF TGTGCCAGCAGCCCGGGACTCAACTTAAGGGATGGCTACACCTTC
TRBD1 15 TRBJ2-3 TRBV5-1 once CASSPGQGAADTQYF TGCGCCAGCAGCCCGGGACAGGGTGCAGCAGATACGCAGTATTTT
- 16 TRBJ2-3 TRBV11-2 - CASSLNIAHSTDTQYF TGTGCCAGCAGCTTAAACATCGCCCATAGCACAGATACGCAGTATTTT